This passage covers 10 T cell receptor beta chains from one sample sequenced in a study of blood T cell repertoires in COVID-19 (TCRdb year 2020). The method behind the library was the immunoSEQ multiplex PCR assay. The table was pulled from immuneACCESS by TCRdb, which kept in-frame rearrangements only. Such tables lose some clones; where checked, under half of the loss comes from unresolved V genes, and the rest has no known cause. The sample table records more than 350,000 clones; over 75% of these occur just once. About 9.4% of the sample lies in the top ten. Sequencing was done on a sample of peripheral blood. These receptors were taken from a woman younger than 45 with COVID-19, enrolled during active disease.

The V call is TRBV6-5, the J call TRBJ1-4; TRBD1 is a possible D gene (5 bases). The CDR3 spans 14 residues. Germline CDR1 MNHEY, CDR2 SVGAGI. V lost 2 bases, J lost 8 bases, and 12 bases lay in between. CDR3 sequence reads: CASSYVGGGEKLFF. Written as DNA, the CDR3 is TGTGCCAGCAGTTACGTCGGGGGAGGAGAAAAACTGTTTTTT.

The chain combines TRBV6-2 or TRBV6-3 with TRBJ2-7; 11 nucleotides align to TRBD2. The germline gives CDR1 MNHEY, CDR2 SVGEGT. V was clipped by 5 bases and J by 6 bases; unmatched bases: 12. This CDR3 spans 16 amino acids. The CDR3 spells CASSPPGSGRAGEQYF. CDR3 DNA sequence: TGTGCCAGCAGTCCACCGGGTAGCGGGAGGGCCGGCGAGCAGTACTTC.

V is TRBV5-5 and J is TRBJ2-3; possible D gene TRBD1, 6 bases. V lost 2 bases to trimming and J lost 3 bases, with 7 bases between them. The CDR3 sequence is 13 residues long. CDR1 is SGHKS, CDR2 YYEKEE, per germline (reference sequence). In DNA form, the CDR3 reads TGTGCCAGCAGCTTAGGGGGAACAGATACGCAGTATTTT. Protein: CASSLGGTDTQYF.

The chain employs TRBV9 and TRBJ1-1, with D unresolved. This CDR3 spans 13 amino acids. Per the germline V gene, CDR1 is SGDLS and CDR2 is YYNGEE. With 0 bases removed from V and 3 bases from J, the gap between germline ends came to 6 bases. CDR3 nucleotides: TGTGCCAGCAGCGTAGAGCGGTACACTGAAGCTTTCTTT. This codes for CASSVERYTEAFF.

This chain links TRBV5-5 with TRBJ2-5; no firm D call. In germline, CDR1 is SGHKS, CDR2 YYEKEE (reference sequence). The V and J ends lost 2 bases and 1 base respectively, with 6 bases between them. The CDR3 length is 13 residues. The CDR3 DNA follows: TGTGCCAGCAGCTTCGGGTCCCAAGAGACCCAGTACTTC. The encoded protein is CASSFGSQETQYF.

This chain links TRBV24-1 with TRBJ2-1, with unresolved D. The CDR3 extends over 16 amino acids. V shed 4 bases and J shed 0 bases, with 12 bases lying between them. Germline CDR1 is KGHDR and CDR2 is SFDVKD. The CDR3 DNA is TGTGCCACCAGTGACTTGTCAGCGAACTCCTACAATGAGCAGTTCTTC. It translates to CATSDLSANSYNEQFF.

This chain links TRBV15 with TRBJ2-7; D possibly corresponds to TRBD1 (6 bases). Germline V gene data show CDR1 as LNHNV and CDR2 as YYDKDF (reference sequence). V was trimmed by 1 base and J by 5 bases, leaving 12 bases between them. The CDR3 has 14 amino acids. CDR3 DNA sequence: TGTGCCACCAGCAGAGGAGACAGGCTAAACGAGCAGTACTTC. Protein product: CATSRGDRLNEQYF. Full variable domain (remainder filled in from reference TRBV15 and TRBJ2-7): DAMVIQNPRYQVTQFGKPVTLSCSQTLNHNVMYWYQQKSSQAPKLLFHYYDKDFNNEADTPDNFQSRRPNTSFCFLDIRSPGLGDTAMYLCATSRGDRLNEQYFGPGTRLTVT.

The chain recombines TRBV5-1 with TRBJ2-3, with TRBD2 matching 14 bases. Per germline, CDR1 SGHRS and CDR2 YFSETQ. The length of the CDR3 is 19 residues. V shed 4 bases and J 9 bases; nucleotides not matched to a gene: 19. The DNA of the CDR3 is TGCGCCAGCAGCCGGCCCCATCCTGGACTAGCGGGAGGTATAGAGACGCAGTATTTT. It yields the protein CASSRPHPGLAGGIETQYF. Full variable domain (remainder filled in from reference TRBV5-1 and TRBJ2-3): KAGVTQTPRYLIKTRGQQVTLSCSPISGHRSVSWYQQTPGQGLQFLFEYFSETQRNKGNFPGRFSGRQFSNSRSEMNVSTLELGDSALYLCASSRPHPGLAGGIETQYFGPGTRLTVL.

This clone was seen a single time. J is TRBJ2-7 and V is TRBV15; a weak D match, TRBD2 (6 bases). CDR3 length equals 15 residues. V gave up 0 bases and J gave up 2 bases, with 11 bases separating them. Germline V gene data show CDR1 as LNHNV and CDR2 as YYDKDF (reference sequence). In DNA form, the CDR3 reads TGTGCCACCAGCAGAGATGGGCGGGACCCCTACGAGCAGTACTTC. Amino acid sequence: CATSRDGRDPYEQYF.

The rearrangement links TRBV5-4 to TRBJ2-2; the D gene is possibly TRBD2 (6 bases). The CDR3 spans 17 residues. Between the trimmed V and J ends, which lost 0 bases and 2 bases, there was a span of 14 bases. Per the germline V gene, CDR1 is SGHNT and CDR2 is YYREEE (reference sequence). For the CDR3, the DNA is TGTGCCAGCAGCTTGGGCCCCGGGGGACTCAACACCGGGGAGCTGTTTTTT. This translates into CASSLGPGGLNTGELFF.